The next 7 T cell receptor beta chains were all read from a single sample in a study of regulatory T cells in long-lasting Graves disease. Construction of the TCR beta libraries employed iRepertoire HTBI primers in conjunction with Arm-PCR of CDR3 regions. Each CDR3 protein gets one entry after TCRdb re-called the multiplex PCR reads with MiXCR. The profile shows 250,000 or so distinct CDR3 sequences, 18% of them singletons. Time point: newly diagnosed GD, antithyroid drugs for less than 3 months. From PBMCs, RNA was extracted and then used to make the TCR library. A further study also used this sample, focusing on T cells in Graves' hyperthyroidism and ophthalmopathy.

The sample consisted of peripheral blood mononuclear cells (PBMCs), taken at new diagnosis, from a patient treated with antithyroid drugs. All receptors derive from a woman between 25 and 40 years old with Graves disease.

At least ten counts were recorded for this clonotype. The chain carries TRBV19 and TRBJ2-3; 9 bases fit TRBD1. Germline V lookup: CDR1 LNHDA, CDR2 SQIVND (reference sequence). The V gene end was trimmed by 3 bases and the J gene end by 5 bases; junction bases not matched to a gene: 9. The length of the CDR3 is 16 residues. CDR3 amino acids: CASSIADRGWGDTQYF. The CDR3 DNA reads TGTGCCAGTAGTATCGCGGACAGGGGATGGGGAGATACGCAGTATTTT.

This clonotype appeared many times. The chain joins TRBV12-5 to TRBJ2-1, with 8 positions matching TRBD1. The V segment lost 0 bases and the J segment 7 bases; nucleotides outside the gene matches: 11. Germline assignment: CDR1 LGHNT and CDR2 FRNRAP. The CDR3 covers 17 residues. CDR3 protein: CASGLVPRDRLVNEQFF. DNA of the CDR3: TGTGCTAGTGGTTTGGTCCCCCGGGACAGGCTAGTGAATGAGCAGTTCTTC.

This clonotype was observed at least ten times. The V and J genes are TRBV11-2 and TRBJ2-1; D is perhaps TRBD2 (6 bases). The CDR3 is 16 amino acids. The V and J ends lost 0 bases and 9 bases respectively, with 18 bases between them. Germline CDR1 reads SGHAT; CDR2 reads FQNNGV. CDR3 in amino acids: CASSLELALAAGEQFF. The DNA of the CDR3 is TGTGCCAGCAGCTTAGAACTAGCCCTTGCCGCTGGTGAGCAGTTCTTC.

V gene TRBV11-3 combines with J gene TRBJ2-3; D is uncertain. The germline CDR1 and CDR2 sequences are SGHNT and YENEEA. CDR3 size: 14 residues. Deletions cut 4 bases from V and 2 bases from J, with 10 bases between. The DNA for the CDR3 is TGTGCCAGCAGCTACTCGGCTACCACAGATACGCAGTATTTT. Translating gives CASSYSATTDTQYF.

There are many counts of this clonotype. The chain carries TRBV20-1 and TRBJ2-1; the match to TRBD2 covers 14 bases. The CDR3 is made up of 16 amino acids. Trimming cost V 3 bases and J 8 bases; bases outside gene matches: 9. Germline values: CDR1 DFQATT, CDR2 SNEGSKA (reference sequence). Here the CDR3 reads CSARSSGTSGGDEQFF. In DNA form, the CDR3 reads TGCAGTGCTAGGTCCTCCGGGACTAGCGGGGGTGATGAGCAGTTCTTC.

This clonotype was picked up many times. The V and J genes are TRBV20-1 and TRBJ1-2; possibly TRBD1 for D (5 bases). The CDR3 runs to 13 residues. V lost 3 bases, J lost 8 bases, and 16 bases lay in between. CDR1 and CDR2 (germline): DFQATT, SNEGSKA (reference sequence). The chain's CDR3 is CSASVRAGGGYTF. CDR3 nucleotides: TGCAGTGCTAGCGTTAGGGCTGGGGGAGGCTACACCTTC.

V usage is TRBV3-1 and J usage is TRBJ2-7; 7 bases are shared with TRBD2. With 2 bases clipped from V and 0 bases from J, the junction kept 7 bases outside the gene matches. Per germline, CDR1 LGHDT and CDR2 YNNKEL (reference sequence). CDR3 length: 16 residues. The CDR3 sequence: CASSQHGGESSYEQYF. The CDR3 region has the DNA TGTGCCAGCAGCCAACATGGGGGGGAAAGCTCCTACGAGCAGTACTTC.